Listed here are 10 T cell receptor beta chains from one sample, sequenced in a study of pediatric ulcerative colitis. Method: immunoSEQ multiplex PCR; TCRdb's copy keeps in-frame clones and lacks some. The sample contains approximately 32,000 clones, approximately 78% of which appear only once. The specimen sequenced was blood. The receptors originated from a boy younger than 18 with severe ulcerative colitis.

The chain combines TRBV5-4 with TRBJ1-2; weak D call: TRBD1 (6 bases). The CDR3 spans 16 residues. Germline V gene data show CDR1 as SGHNT and CDR2 as YYREEE (reference sequence). V was cut by 4 bases and J by 4 bases, with 20 bases left in between. The CDR3: CASSGGGQTDPYGYTF. As DNA, the CDR3 is TGTGCCAGCAGCGGTGGGGGGCAGACCGATCCCTATGGCTACACCTTC.

This chain uses TRBV5-3 with TRBJ1-1; no definite D call. TRBV5-3 is filed as an ORF, its function uncertain. The ends were cut back, 0 bases at V and 4 bases at J, with 16 bases in the middle. This CDR3 comprises 16 residues. CDR3 loop: CARSLVGPTRGTEAFF. The CDR3 DNA is TGTGCCAGAAGCTTGGTCGGGCCCACCCGGGGCACTGAAGCTTTCTTT.

The gene calls are TRBV28 and TRBJ2-7; D gene unclear. Trimming removed 3 bases from V and 0 bases from J, with 12 bases in between. The CDR3 extends over 15 amino acids. Germline V gene lookup returns CDR1 MDHEN and CDR2 SYDVKM. The CDR3 region is CASSFGTLSSYEQYF. DNA of the CDR3: TGTGCCAGCAGTTTCGGAACACTAAGCTCCTACGAGCAGTACTTC.

This chain connects TRBV27 to TRBJ1-3; no firm D call. The CDR3 runs 13 residues. V was shortened by 6 bases and J by 4 bases, with 10 bases between the two germline ends. CDR1 is MNHEY, CDR2 SMNVEV, per germline (reference sequence). The CDR3, as DNA: TGTGCCAGCAGCGACGGCTTGGGAAACACCATATATTTT. Translated, it gives CASSDGLGNTIYF.

CDR3 protein: CASSEEGGPWDIQYF. The CDR3 DNA reads as TGTGCCAGCAGTGAAGAGGGGGGCCCGTGGGACATTCAGTACTTC. The gene calls are TRBV6-1 and TRBJ2-4; D assignment may be TRBD1 or TRBD2 (6 bases each). Germline values: CDR1 MNHNS, CDR2 SASEGT. CDR3 size: 15 residues. Trimming took off 1 base at V and 8 bases at J, with 15 bases between the two ends.

CDR3: CASSFGDSYNEQFF. CDR3 nucleotide sequence: TGTGCCAGCAGTTTTGGAGACTCCTACAATGAGCAGTTCTTC. The chain couples TRBV27 to TRBJ2-1, with D unclear. The germline V gene encodes CDR1 MNHEY and CDR2 SMNVEV (reference sequence). The ends were cut back, 3 bases at V and 0 bases at J, with 6 bases in the middle. The CDR3 runs to 14 residues.

The chain couples TRBV29-1 to TRBJ1-1; 7 nucleotides match TRBD1. Germline CDR1 SQVTM, CDR2 ANQGSEA. The CDR3 has 13 amino acids. Trimming took 7 bases from V and 3 from J; bases not matched to a gene: 8. The CDR3 protein is CSARTGVDTEAFF. The DNA of the CDR3 is TGCAGCGCCCGGACAGGTGTGGACACTGAAGCTTTCTTT.

The V and J genes are TRBV6-5 and TRBJ1-5; no clear D. Germline V gene lookup returns CDR1 MNHEY and CDR2 SVGAGI. The V end was cut by 2 bases, the J end by 2 bases, with 7 bases between. This CDR3 contains 14 residues. The CDR3 sequence: CASSYGGRNQPQHF. CDR3 nucleotides: TGTGCCAGCAGTTACGGTGGGCGCAATCAGCCCCAGCATTTT.

The chain carries TRBV7-9 and TRBJ1-1; tentative D call: TRBD1 (6 bases). In germline, CDR1 is SEHNR, CDR2 FQNEAQ (reference sequence). The CDR3 contains 16 residues. V was pared by 0 bases and J by 5 bases, with 16 bases between. This CDR3 reads CASSLAFQGSHTEAFF. The CDR3 nucleotides are TGTGCCAGCAGCTTAGCTTTTCAGGGGAGTCATACTGAAGCTTTCTTT. Full variable domain (missing parts from reference TRBV7-9 and TRBJ1-1): DTGVSQNPRHKITKRGQNVTFRCDPISEHNRLYWYRQTLGQGPEFLTYFQNEAQLEKSRLLSDRFSAERPKGSFSTLEIQRTEQGDSAMYLCASSLAFQGSHTEAFFGQGTRLTVV.

This chain uses TRBV6-4 with TRBJ1-4, with D unresolved. The germline V gene encodes CDR1 MRHNA and CDR2 SNTAGT. Trimming stripped 0 bases from V and 8 bases from J, with 19 bases between. The CDR3 runs 17 residues. CDR3 residues: CASSDSLPGLIEEKLFF. In DNA, the CDR3 is TGTGCCAGCAGTGACTCCCTTCCCGGCCTGATCGAGGAAAAACTGTTTTTT.